This passage covers 3 T cell receptor beta chains from one sample sequenced in a study of beta chain features in type 1 diabetes. Study findings and constraints: When Type 1 diabetes patients were examined, their TCRB CDR3s proved moderately but significantly shorter in all four CD4+ subsets.

These receptors' antigens are unknown. The isolated RNA, all of it, was reverse transcribed, so expressed TCRB transcripts were what got sequenced. The data were produced by immunoSEQ multiplex PCR, yet TCRdb's version contains in-frame clones alone and is incomplete. Here the sample spans under 200,000 clones, 8% to 8.5% being singletons. Sequences were obtained from central memory CD4+ T cells from blood. These receptor sequences come from a woman younger than 35 with type 1 diabetes.

Only a few counts were recorded for this clone. The chain has TRBV11-3 and TRBJ2-7; D unclear. From germline, CDR1 is SGHNT and CDR2 YENEEA. The CDR3 consists of 8 residues. The CDR3 DNA follows: TGTGTCGGGTACGAGCAGTACTTC. This codes for CVGYEQYF.

V and J are TRBV7-9 and TRBJ2-7; TRBD2 might be the D (6 bases). The CDR3 runs 15 residues. Germline loops: CDR1 SEHNR, CDR2 FQNEAQ (reference sequence). Trimming pared 1 base from V and 0 bases from J, leaving 10 bases between. CDR3 loop: CASSLGGLRSYEQYF. CDR3 nucleotides: TGTGCCAGCAGCTTAGGGGGACTCCGCTCCTACGAGCAGTACTTC.

As for this clone: The sample holds other DNA sequences that translate to the same CDR3. In DNA form, the CDR3 reads TGTGCCAGCAGTGAAGTCCCAAGGGGGGAGCAGTACTTC. It codes for CASSEVPRGEQYF. The chain links TRBV2 to TRBJ2-7; possibly TRBD1 for D (6 bases). V gave up 1 base and J gave up 7 bases, with 11 bases separating them. Germline values: CDR1 SNHLY, CDR2 FYNNEI. CDR3 length: 13 residues.